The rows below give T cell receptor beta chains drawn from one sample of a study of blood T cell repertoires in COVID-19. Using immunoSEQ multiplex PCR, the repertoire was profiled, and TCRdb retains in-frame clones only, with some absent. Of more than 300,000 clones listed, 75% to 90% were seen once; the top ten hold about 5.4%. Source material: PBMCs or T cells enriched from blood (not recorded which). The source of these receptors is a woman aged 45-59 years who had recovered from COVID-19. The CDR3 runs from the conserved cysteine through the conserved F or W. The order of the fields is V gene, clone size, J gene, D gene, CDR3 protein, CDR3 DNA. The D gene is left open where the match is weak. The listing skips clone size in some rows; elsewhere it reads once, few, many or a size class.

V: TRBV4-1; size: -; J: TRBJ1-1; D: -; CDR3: CASSQGPTGLLNTEAFF; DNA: TGCGCCAGCAGCCAAGGTCCCACAGGTTTGTTAAACACTGAAGCTTTCTTT
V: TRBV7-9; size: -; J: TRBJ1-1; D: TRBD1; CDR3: CASSLEGTGGSEAFF; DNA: TGTGCCAGCAGCTTAGAGGGGACAGGGGGCTCTGAAGCTTTCTTT
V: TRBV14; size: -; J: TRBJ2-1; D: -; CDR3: CASSGGEEREQFF; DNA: TGTGCCAGCAGCGGCGGGGAGGAGCGTGAGCAGTTCTTC
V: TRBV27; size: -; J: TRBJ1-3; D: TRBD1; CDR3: CASSLKGQGASGNTIYF; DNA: TGTGCCAGCAGTCTTAAGGGACAGGGGGCTTCTGGAAACACCATATATTTT
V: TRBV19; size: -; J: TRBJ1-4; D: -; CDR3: CASMGIFSLSTNEKLFF; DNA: TGTGCCAGTATGGGTATCTTTTCACTATCAACTAATGAAAAACTGTTTTTT
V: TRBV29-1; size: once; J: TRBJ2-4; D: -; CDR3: CSVEDYHRRAVGAKNIQYF; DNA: TGCAGCGTTGAAGATTATCACCGCAGAGCGGTTGGAGCCAAAAACATTCAGTACTTC
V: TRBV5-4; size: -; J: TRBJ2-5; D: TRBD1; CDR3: CASSRPDRGLEETQYF; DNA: TGTGCCAGCAGCCGCCCGGACAGGGGGTTGGAAGAGACCCAGTACTTC
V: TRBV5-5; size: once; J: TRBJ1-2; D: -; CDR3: CASSLAGGRHYGYTF; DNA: TGTGCCAGCAGCTTGGCTGGAGGGCGCCACTATGGCTACACCTTC
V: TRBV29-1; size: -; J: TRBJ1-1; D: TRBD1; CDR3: CSVEAGTGISTEAFF; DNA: TGCAGCGTTGAGGCCGGGACAGGGATTAGCACTGAAGCTTTCTTT
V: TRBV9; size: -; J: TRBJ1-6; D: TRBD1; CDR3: CASSGGQGNSPLHF; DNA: TGTGCCAGCAGCGGTGGACAGGGGAATTCACCCCTCCACTTT
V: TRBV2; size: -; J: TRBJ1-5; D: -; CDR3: CASSVEKNQPQHF; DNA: TGTGCCAGCAGTGTAGAGAAGAATCAGCCCCAGCATTTT
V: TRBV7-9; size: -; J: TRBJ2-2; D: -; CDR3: CASSPPRRSGELFF; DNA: TGTGCCAGCAGCCCGCCCCGACGGAGCGGGGAGCTGTTTTTT
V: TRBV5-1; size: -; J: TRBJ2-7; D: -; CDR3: CASSLTGNYEQYF; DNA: TGCGCCAGCAGCCTTACAGGGAACTACGAGCAGTACTTC
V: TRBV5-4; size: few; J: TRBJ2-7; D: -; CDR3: CASSPGGGGRKQYF; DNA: TGTGCCAGCAGCCCGGGAGGGGGCGGTCGGAAGCAGTACTTC
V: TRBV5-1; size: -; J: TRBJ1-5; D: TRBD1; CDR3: CASSLGQGSNQPQHF; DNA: TGCGCCAGCAGCTTGGGACAGGGTAGCAATCAGCCCCAGCATTTT
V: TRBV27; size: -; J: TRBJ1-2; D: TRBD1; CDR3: CASSVTGGPIYGYTF; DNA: TGTGCCAGCAGTGTGACAGGGGGTCCTATCTATGGCTACACCTTC
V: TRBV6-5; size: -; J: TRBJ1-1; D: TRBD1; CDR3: CASRTTDRLATEAFF; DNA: TGTGCCAGCAGGACAACGGACAGGCTCGCCACTGAAGCTTTCTTT
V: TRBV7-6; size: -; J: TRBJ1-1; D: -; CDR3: CASSFGERGEAFF; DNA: TGTGCCAGCAGCTTTGGGGAGCGGGGGGAAGCTTTCTTT
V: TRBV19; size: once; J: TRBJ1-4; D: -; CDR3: CASCSVTGLPEKLFF; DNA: TGTGCCAGTTGCTCTGTTACAGGCCTCCCTGAAAAACTGTTTTTT
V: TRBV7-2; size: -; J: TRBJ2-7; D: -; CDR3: CASSLDLGGYEQYF; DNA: TGTGCCAGCAGCTTAGATTTAGGAGGATACGAGCAGTACTTC
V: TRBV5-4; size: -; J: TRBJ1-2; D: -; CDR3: CASSRGGDGKNYGYTF; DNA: TGTGCCAGCAGCCGTGGGGGGGACGGGAAGAACTATGGCTACACCTTC
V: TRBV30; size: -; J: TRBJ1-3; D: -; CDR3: CAWSVLRRVSSGNTIYF; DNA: TGTGCCTGGAGTGTACTTCGGCGGGTGAGCTCTGGAAACACCATATATTTT
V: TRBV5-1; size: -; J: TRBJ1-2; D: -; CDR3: CASSHGGGDGYTF; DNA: TGCGCCAGCAGCCATGGAGGGGGGGATGGCTACACCTTC
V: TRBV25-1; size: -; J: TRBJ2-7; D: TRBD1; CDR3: CASSEPGTGSWHEQYF; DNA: TGTGCCAGCAGTGAGCCCGGGACAGGTTCCTGGCACGAGCAGTACTTC
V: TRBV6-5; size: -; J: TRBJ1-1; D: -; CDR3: CASSSLTGGRGEAFF; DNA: TGTGCCAGCAGTTCTTTGACAGGCGGTCGGGGTGAAGCTTTCTTT
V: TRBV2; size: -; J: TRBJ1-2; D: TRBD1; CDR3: CASSVSGTEPYGYTF; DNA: TGTGCCAGCAGTGTTTCGGGGACAGAGCCCTATGGCTACACCTTC
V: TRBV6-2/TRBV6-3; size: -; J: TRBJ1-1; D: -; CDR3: CASSQPLRNLGTEAFF; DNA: TGTGCCAGCAGCCAACCCCTCAGGAACCTGGGCACTGAAGCTTTCTTT
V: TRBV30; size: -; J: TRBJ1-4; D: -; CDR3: CAWSVQTQGLFF; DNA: TGTGCCTGGAGTGTACAAACACAGGGTCTGTTTTTT
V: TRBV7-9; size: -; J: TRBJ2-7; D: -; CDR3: CASSSRALLSHEQYF; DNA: TGTGCCAGCAGCTCGCGGGCCCTCCTATCGCACGAGCAGTACTTC
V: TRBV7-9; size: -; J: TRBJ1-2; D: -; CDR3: CASSLDWAARGYSYTF; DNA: TGTGCCAGCAGCTTAGATTGGGCAGCAAGGGGGTATAGCTACACCTTC
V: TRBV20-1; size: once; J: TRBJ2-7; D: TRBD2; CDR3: CSAGGWGGSYEQYF; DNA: TGCAGTGCTGGTGGGTGGGGGGGATCCTACGAGCAGTACTTC
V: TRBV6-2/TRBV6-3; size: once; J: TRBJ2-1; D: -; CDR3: CASSTSTASRYNEQFF; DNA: TGTGCCAGCAGTACCTCGACAGCCTCACGTTACAATGAGCAGTTCTTC
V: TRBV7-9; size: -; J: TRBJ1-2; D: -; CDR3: CASSLVEQNYGYTF; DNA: TGTGCCAGCAGCCTGGTGGAACAGAACTATGGCTACACCTTC
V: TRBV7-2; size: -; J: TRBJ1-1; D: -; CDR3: CASSLVAGPEAFF; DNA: TGTGCCAGCAGCTTAGTTGCAGGGCCTGAAGCTTTCTTT
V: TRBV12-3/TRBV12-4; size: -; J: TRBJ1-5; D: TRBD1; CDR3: CASSLDRVQPQHF; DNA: TGTGCCAGCAGTCTGGACAGGGTTCAGCCCCAGCATTTT
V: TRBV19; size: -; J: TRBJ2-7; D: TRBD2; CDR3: CASSPASGRVYEQYF; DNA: TGTGCCAGTAGTCCCGCTAGCGGGAGGGTATACGAGCAGTACTTC
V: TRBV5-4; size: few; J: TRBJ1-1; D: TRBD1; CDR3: CASSPTGPHTEAFF; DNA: TGTGCCAGCAGCCCGACAGGGCCCCACACTGAAGCTTTCTTT
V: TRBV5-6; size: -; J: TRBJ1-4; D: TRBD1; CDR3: CASSLRGQGFATNEKLFF; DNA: TGTGCCAGCAGCTTACGGGGACAGGGCTTTGCAACTAATGAAAAACTGTTTTTT
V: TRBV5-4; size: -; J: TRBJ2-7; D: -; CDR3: CASSEGKLADEQYF; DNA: TGTGCCAGCAGCGAAGGCAAACTCGCGGACGAGCAGTACTTC
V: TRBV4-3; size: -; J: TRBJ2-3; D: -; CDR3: CASSQGPSTDTQYF; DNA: TGCGCCAGCAGCCAAGGGCCTAGCACAGATACGCAGTATTTT
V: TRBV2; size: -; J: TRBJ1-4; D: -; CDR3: CASSVGSQTNEKLFF; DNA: TGTGCCAGCAGTGTTGGGTCACAGACTAATGAAAAACTGTTTTTT
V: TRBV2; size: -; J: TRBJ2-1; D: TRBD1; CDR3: CASRGQDPRLFWPFF; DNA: TGTGCCAGCAGAGGACAGGACCCAAGATTATTCTGGCCGTTCTTC
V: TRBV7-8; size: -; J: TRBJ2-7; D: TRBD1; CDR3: CASSRDRGLFEQYF; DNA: TGTGCCAGCAGCCGCGACAGGGGGCTCTTCGAGCAGTACTTC
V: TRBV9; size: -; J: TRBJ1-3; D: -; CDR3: CASSAGLTGGNTIYF; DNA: TGTGCCAGCAGCGCGGGCCTAACGGGGGGAAACACCATATATTTT
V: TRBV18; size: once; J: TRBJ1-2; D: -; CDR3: CASSDGNYGYTF; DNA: TGTGCCAGCTCAGACGGGAACTATGGCTACACCTTC
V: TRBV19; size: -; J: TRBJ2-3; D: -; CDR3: CASSINTNPPDTQYF; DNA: TGTGCCAGTAGTATTAACACCAACCCGCCGGATACGCAGTATTTT
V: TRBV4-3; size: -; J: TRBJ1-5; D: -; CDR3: CASSQDLGNQPQHF; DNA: TGCGCCAGCAGCCAAGATCTAGGCAATCAGCCCCAGCATTTT